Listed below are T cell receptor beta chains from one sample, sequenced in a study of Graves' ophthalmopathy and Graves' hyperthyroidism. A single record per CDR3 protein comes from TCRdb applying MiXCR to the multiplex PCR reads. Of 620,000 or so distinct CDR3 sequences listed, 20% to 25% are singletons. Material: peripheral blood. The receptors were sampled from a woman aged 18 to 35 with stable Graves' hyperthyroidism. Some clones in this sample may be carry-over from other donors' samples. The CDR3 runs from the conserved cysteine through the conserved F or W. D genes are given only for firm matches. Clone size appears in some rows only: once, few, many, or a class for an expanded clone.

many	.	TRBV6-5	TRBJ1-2	CASTENYGYTF	TGTGCCAGCACAGAAAACTATGGCTACACCTTC
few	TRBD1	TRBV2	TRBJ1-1	CARQSDRVILNTEAFF	TGTGCCCGCCAATCAGACAGGGTGATATTGAACACTGAAGCTTTCTTT
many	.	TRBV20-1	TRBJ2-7	CSAATPLRAQYF	TGCAGTGCCGCCACACCTCTACGAGCGCAGTACTTC
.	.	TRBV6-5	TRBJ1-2	CASSYSGGEIGYTF	TGTGCCAGCAGTTACTCGGGGGGGGAAATTGGCTACACCTTC
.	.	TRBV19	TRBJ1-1	CASSISYGVEGTEAFF	TGTGCCAGTAGTATATCGTACGGGGTGGAGGGCACTGAAGCTTTCTTT
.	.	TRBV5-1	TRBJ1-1	CASSLQVPGTEAFF	TGCGCCAGCAGCTTACAGGTACCGGGGACTGAAGCTTTCTTT
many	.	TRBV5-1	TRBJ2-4	CASSLGQGLLRNIQYF	TGCGCCAGCAGCTTGGGTCAGGGGCTTTTGAGAAACATTCAGTACTTC
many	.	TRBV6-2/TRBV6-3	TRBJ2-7	CASSWGSFYEQYF	TGTGCCAGCAGTTGGGGGTCATTCTACGAGCAGTACTTC
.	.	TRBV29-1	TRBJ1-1	CSGDGLDTEAFF	TGCAGCGGTGACGGATTAGACACTGAAGCTTTCTTT
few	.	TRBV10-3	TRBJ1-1	CAISGSEGENEAFF	TGTGCCATCAGTGGTTCAGAAGGGGAAAATGAAGCTTTCTTT
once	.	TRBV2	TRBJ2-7	CASLRGAGRNEQYF	TGTGCCAGCCTAAGGGGGGCAGGGCGGAACGAGCAGTACTTC
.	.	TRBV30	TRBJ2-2	CASSWLGAGELFF	TGTGCCAGCAGTTGGCTTGGTGCCGGGGAGCTGTTTTTT
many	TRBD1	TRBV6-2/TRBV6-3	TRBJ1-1	CASSYATRGGGMNTEAFF	TGTGCCAGCAGTTACGCTACGAGGGGAGGGGGCATGAACACTGAAGCTTTCTTT
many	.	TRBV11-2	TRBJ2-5	CASSLAWAVSQETQYF	TGTGCCAGCAGCTTAGCCTGGGCTGTCTCACAAGAGACCCAGTACTTC
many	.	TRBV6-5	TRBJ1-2	CASSWRTEGGYTF	TGTGCCAGCAGTTGGCGGACAGAAGGCGGCTACACCTTC
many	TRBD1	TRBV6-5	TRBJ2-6	CASSSEPTGAGASGANVLTF	TGTGCCAGCAGTTCGGAACCAACAGGGGCAGGGGCCTCTGGGGCCAACGTCCTGACTTTC
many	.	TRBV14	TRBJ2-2	CASSQGNRAGELFF	TGTGCCAGCAGCCAAGGGAACAGGGCCGGGGAGCTGTTTTTT
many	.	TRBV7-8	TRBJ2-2	CASSLADGTGELFF	TGTGCCAGCAGCTTAGCGGACGGGACCGGGGAGCTGTTTTTT
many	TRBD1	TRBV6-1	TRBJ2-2	CASIGTGRTGELFF	TGTGCCAGCATCGGGACAGGGCGGACCGGGGAGCTGTTTTTT
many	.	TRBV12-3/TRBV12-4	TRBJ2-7	CASSSTRPSSYEQYF	TGTGCCAGCAGTTCTACACGTCCAAGCTCCTACGAGCAGTACTTC
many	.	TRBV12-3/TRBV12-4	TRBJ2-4	CASSLEGHIKYF	TGTGCCAGCAGTTTAGAGGGTCACATTAAGTACTTC
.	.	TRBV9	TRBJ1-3	CASSPLNPGDGNTIYF	TGTGCCAGCAGCCCGCTGAACCCAGGTGACGGAAACACCATATATTTT
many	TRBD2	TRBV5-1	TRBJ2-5	CASSKGLAGSQETQYF	TGCGCCAGCAGCAAGGGACTAGCGGGATCCCAAGAGACCCAGTACTTC
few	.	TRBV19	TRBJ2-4	CASSIDKSSRGIQYF	TGTGCCAGTAGTATAGATAAGTCATCAAGGGGCATTCAGTACTTC
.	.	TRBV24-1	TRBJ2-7	CATSDEGGEQYF	TGTGCCACCAGTGATGAAGGGGGCGAGCAGTACTTC
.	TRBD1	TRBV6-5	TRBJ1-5	CASSYGTGTDQPQHF	TGTGCCAGCAGTTACGGGACAGGGACGGATCAGCCCCAGCATTTT
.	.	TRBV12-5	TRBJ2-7	CASGPSQDLLWEQYF	TGTGCTAGTGGGCCATCACAGGACCTCCTTTGGGAGCAGTACTTC
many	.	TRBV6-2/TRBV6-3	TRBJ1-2	CASELGDIGYGYTF	TGTGCCAGCGAACTAGGGGACATCGGTTATGGCTACACCTTC
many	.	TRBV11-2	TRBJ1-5	CASSLDSDGQPQHF	TGTGCCAGCAGCTTAGATTCGGATGGGCAGCCCCAGCATTTT
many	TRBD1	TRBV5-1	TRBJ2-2	CASSIRTGTGELFF	TGCGCCAGCAGCATACGGACAGGGACCGGGGAGCTGTTTTTT
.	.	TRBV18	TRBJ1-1	CASSPEGGGVAFF	TGTGCCAGCTCACCGGAGGGGGGAGGAGTGGCTTTCTTT
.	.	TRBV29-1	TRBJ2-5	CSVVAGFETQYF	TGCAGCGTTGTGGCTGGGTTCGAGACCCAGTACTTC
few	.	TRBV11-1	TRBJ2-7	CASSTADRYPSYEQYF	TGTGCCAGCAGCACTGCGGACAGATATCCTTCCTACGAGCAGTACTTC
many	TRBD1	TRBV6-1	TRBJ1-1	CASSSTGGRAFF	TGTGCCAGCAGCTCGACAGGGGGCAGAGCTTTCTTT
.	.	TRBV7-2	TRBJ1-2	CASSYGSFNYGYTF	TGTGCCAGCAGTTACGGAAGTTTTAACTATGGCTACACCTTC
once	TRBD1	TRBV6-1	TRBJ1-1	CASSNRGRRMNTEAFF	TGTGCCAGCAGCAACAGGGGGCGAAGGATGAACACTGAAGCTTTCTTT
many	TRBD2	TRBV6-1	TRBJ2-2	CASSERGGMAGELFF	TGTGCCAGCAGTGAACGGGGGGGGATGGCCGGGGAGCTGTTTTTT
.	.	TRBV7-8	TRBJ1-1	CASSLSVYGANTEAFF	TGTGCCAGCAGCTTAAGTGTATATGGGGCAAACACTGAAGCTTTCTTT
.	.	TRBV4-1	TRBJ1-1	CASSQDYRITSNTEAFF	TGCGCCAGCAGCCAAGATTACCGGATTACCTCGAACACTGAAGCTTTCTTT
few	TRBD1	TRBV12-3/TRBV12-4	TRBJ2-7	CASSRTGVTLKQYF	TGTGCCAGCAGTCGGACAGGGGTAACGTTGAAGCAGTACTTC
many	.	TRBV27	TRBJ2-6	CASSLYGANVLTF	TGTGCCAGCAGTTTATATGGGGCCAACGTCCTGACTTTC
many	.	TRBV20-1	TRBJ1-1	CSASSRLNTEAFF	TGCAGTGCTAGCTCCAGGTTGAACACTGAAGCTTTCTTT
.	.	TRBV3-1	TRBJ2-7	CASSHGARVLYEQYF	TGTGCCAGCAGCCACGGTGCTAGGGTCCTCTACGAGCAGTACTTC
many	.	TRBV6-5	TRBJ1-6	CASSYSIQGISPLHF	TGTGCCAGCAGTTACTCGATCCAGGGCATCTCACCCCTCCACTTT
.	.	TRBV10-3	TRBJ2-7	CAISEGRGGSSYEQYF	TGTGCCATCAGTGAGGGGAGGGGGGGATCCTCCTACGAGCAGTACTTC
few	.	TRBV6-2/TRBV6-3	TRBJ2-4	CAITPGTPKNIKYF	TGTGCCATCACTCCCGGTACTCCCAAAAACATTAAGTACTTC
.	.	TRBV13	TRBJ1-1	CASSFQGWNTEAFF	TGTGCCAGCAGCTTTCAGGGGTGGAACACTGAAGCTTTCTTT
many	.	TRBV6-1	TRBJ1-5	CASSPGGTNQPQHF	TGTGCCAGCAGCCCCGGGGGGACCAATCAGCCCCAGCATTTT
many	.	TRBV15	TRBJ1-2	CATSRDRTRANYGYTF	TGTGCCACCAGCAGAGATCGTACCCGAGCTAACTATGGCTACACCTTC
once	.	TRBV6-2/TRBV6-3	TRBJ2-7	CASSYSRTAALDEQYF	TGTGCCAGCAGTTACTCGAGGACCGCAGCTCTCGACGAGCAGTACTTC
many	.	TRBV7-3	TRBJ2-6	CASSLTPSWANVLTF	TGTGCCAGCAGCCTGACTCCTTCTTGGGCCAACGTCCTGACTTTC